This TCR beta chain originates from a study of T-cell memory formation after mild COVID-19 (dated by TCRdb to the early 2020s). Context from the whole study: TCR sequence clusters from the two donors were found to be largely donor specific. Longitudinal TCRalpha and TCRbeta repertoire sequencing tracked T-cell clones expanding and contracting after mild COVID-19 in a couple of donors. The cohort comprised two young, previously healthy adult volunteers, one female and one male.

The research as a whole found: Contracting CD4+ clones turned up mainly in the CM and EM memory subsets, whereas EMRA was where CD8+ clones were enriched. From day 15 to 85, contracting clones showed balanced CD4/CD8 phenotypes, whereas a second wave of clones that expanded from day 15 to 37 leaned towards CD4+. The second-wave clones that peaked on day 37 were not confirmed to be SARS-CoV-2 specific. Some responding clones were detected in pre-infection memory, which suggested that pre-existing cross-reactive memory T cells had joined the SARS-CoV-2 response. The study included only a couple of mild cases, and larger cohorts that include severe cases with pre-infection samples were judged to be necessary.

These reads were obtained on an Illumina NovaSeq 6000. TCRalpha and TCRbeta cDNA libraries were built by 5'RACE with constant-segment primers, adding sample barcodes and unique molecular identifiers. RNA was extracted from every sample with Trizol reagent. Libraries were amplified in two PCR steps, with a second sample barcode and Illumina TruSeq adapters added in the second step. The libraries were sequenced on an Illumina NovaSeq using 2 x 150 bp paired-end reads. On the authors' methods: The reads were demultiplexed and collapsed into UMI-guided consensus sequences using migec v1.2.7. Using mixcr v2.1.11, UMI consensuses were aligned to TRA and TRB V and J templates and then assembled into clonotypes. Expanded or contracted clonotypes were those called significant by both edgeR and NoisET, with noise models trained on biological replicates. edgeR calls used a false discovery rate-adjusted p below 0.01 and a log2 fold-change threshold of 1. As an exploratory analysis of dynamics, max-normalized trajectories of the 1000 most abundant clonotypes were examined by PCA with hierarchical clustering. The CD4 or CD8 phenotype of responding clones was assigned using the separately sequenced CD4+ and CD8+ repertoires. TCRdb passed the public sequencing reads through fastp at Q25 and MiXCR, retaining productive beta sequences. Identical CDR3 protein sequences are pooled into one entry, listed with their most common genes and DNA. TCRdb's processing, not the study's, gives the V and J calls here. For this sample there are around 180,000 distinct CDR3 sequences; about 18% appear just once. The ten most abundant clones make up roughly 4% of the sample.

Ficoll-Paque density gradient centrifugation was the method used to isolate PBMCs. This clonotype appeared a few times. This receptor's antigen is unknown. Nothing much larger sits one base from this clone, and base qualities are not available. Compared with germline, V lacks 5 bases and J lacks 5 bases; bases without a gene match: 5. From cysteine to phenylalanine, the CDR3 is 15 amino acids long. Of all the DNA, just the CDR3 is kept, 45 bases in frame from base 1. This receptor was identified in a man aged 18 to 29 who had mild COVID-19 (a few samples of this study predate the infection). The sample titles of this study are shuffled in the database, so cell type and time point are left out; the donor was told from shared clones. The chain couples TRBV12-3 or TRBV12-4 to TRBJ2-5; TRBD2 fits 13 bases in the junction. Material for sequencing was PBMCs or a T cell subset sorted from them (not recorded which). The CDR3 region: CASSPGTSGDETQYF. The sequenced DNA: TGTGCCAGCAGTCCCGGGACTAGCGGGGATGAGACCCAGTACTTC.